The source of this T cell receptor (beta chain) is a study of early T cells in non-severe SARS-CoV-2 infection (dated by TCRdb to the early 2020s). Regarding the research as a whole: Because TCR sequencing relied on bulk RNA taken from unsorted whole blood, pairing of alpha and beta chains was not possible.

Overall study results and their limits: VDJdb matching was skewed toward anti-spike CD8 responses, so virus-specific expansions were likely underestimated and private and CD4 specificities were missed.

At the junction V is shortened by 1 base and J by 6 bases; bases outside the gene matches: 3. The CDR3 has 15 amino acids, counting the end cysteine and phenylalanine. Here the CDR3 DNA is all that survives: 45 bases in frame from base 1. As encoded in the germline V gene, CDR1 is SGHAT while CDR2 is FQNNGV. This was a case-control study nested in a cohort of healthcare workers in London, UK, who had nasopharyngeal swab PCR tests and blood samples taken every week. Healthcare workers were recruited between 23 and 31 March 2020, during the week of the UK lockdown, and were followed weekly for up to roughly 16 weeks. To prepare the library, 5' RACE was applied. For sequencing, a NextSeq 500 was employed. The TCR library protocol attached unique molecular identifiers to individual cDNA molecules to correct for sequencing error and PCR bias. Both TCR alpha and beta chains were sequenced, and tight co-correlation was observed between alpha and beta sequence abundances in each sample. On the study's bioinformatics: Decombinator V4 was used to annotate TCR sequences for V gene, J gene and CDR3. Expanded TCRs were defined as changing significantly between any two time points under a Poisson model with p below 0.0001. TCR abundances were normalised to the total number of TCRs sequenced in each sample and reported as counts per million. TRAV1-2 paired with TRAJ12, TRAJ20 or TRAJ33 defined MAIT TCRs, while TRAV10 paired with TRAJ18 defined iNKT TCRs. VDJdb, accessed 1 November 2021, was searched for CMV, EBV and SARS-CoV-2 annotated TCRs, excluding TCRs annotated for multiple antigens. TCRdb reanalyzed the raw reads on its own, using fastp at Q25 for trimming and MiXCR for clone calling, and kept in-frame beta chains. Each entry merges the rows of one CDR3 protein and shows their most common DNA and genes. None of the V and J calls come from the authors' own analysis; TCRdb made them. The table for this sample lists tens of thousands of distinct CDR3 sequences; around a tenth of them were counted only once. Roughly 4.8% of the sample is taken by the ten largest.

Comment on this clonotype: Its target antigen remains unknown. Per-base quality was not reported, and no clone a single base away is much larger than it.

Rearrangement joined TRBV11-2 to TRBJ2-1; 10 bases in the middle match TRBD2. This receptor was obtained from an adult who was a healthcare worker with PCR-confirmed SARS-CoV-2 infection or an uninfected control (not recorded which). The sample consisted of whole blood, taken at baseline. CDR3 loop: CASSLVAGGTNEQFF. Read as DNA, the sequence is TGTGCCAGCAGCTTAGTAGCGGGGGGCACCAATGAGCAGTTCTTC.